This T cell receptor (beta chain) stems from a study of CD8 T cells in Susac syndrome. Trimming removed 4 bases from V and 7 bases from J; junction bases left unmatched: 14. Per the germline V gene, CDR1 is SGHDN and CDR2 is FVKESK. This CDR3 comprises 17 residues. RNA totalling about 0.45 to 1 ug underwent reverse transcription with random hexamers. Using its own MiXCR run on the immunoSEQ multiplex PCR reads, TCRdb lists one record per CDR3 protein. The table has 130,000 or so distinct CDR3 sequences, around 90% seen once. This rearrangement joins TRBV14 to TRBJ2-7, with 12 nucleotides matching TRBD2. This sequence was found in a human donor with multiple sclerosis. Sequencing used CD8+ T cells from PBMCs. CDR3 in amino acids: CASSPTTSGRWVGEQYF. The DNA for the CDR3 is TGTGCCAGCAGCCCCACGACTAGCGGGAGATGGGTCGGGGAGCAGTACTTC.